Sequencing of this T cell receptor (beta chain) was carried out in a study of T cells in Graves' hyperthyroidism and ophthalmopathy. The wider study: Prior to any treatment, at the point of initial diagnosis, peripheral blood was collected.

General observations from the study: Ophthalmopathy was separated from stable hyperthyroidism by a 13 V-J model.

The sample holds many counts of this clonotype. Its antigen is as yet unknown. RNA transcripts yielded amplified TCR beta CDR3 regions. The HTBI set primed first-round TCR CDR3 RT-PCR. MiXCR was run by TCRdb on the multiplex PCR reads, yielding one entry per CDR3 protein. This table holds some 440,000 distinct CDR3 sequences, 15% to 18% found once. Participants, patients aged 18 to 65, had newly diagnosed hyperthyroidism with a duration under 2 months. The sequenced material came from blood. The clonotype was recovered from a woman under 30 with Graves' hyperthyroidism.

CDR3 coding DNA: TGTGCCAGCAGCCCCACAGGGTCGAGCGAAGAAAAACTGTTTTTT. It specifies CASSPTGSSEEKLFF. The chain couples TRBV3-1 to TRBJ1-4, with TRBD1 as a possible D gene (6 bases). Germline V gene sequence: CDR1 LGHDT, CDR2 YNNKEL (reference sequence). The CDR3 extends over 15 amino acids. Trimming shortened V by 4 bases and J by 8 bases, and 17 bases separated the two germline ends.